Each of the 8 T cell receptor beta chains below was sequenced from the same sample in a study of human T cells and chemical hapten exposure. TCRdb itself ran the RACE reads through MiXCR, one entry per CDR3 protein. The table records tens of thousands of distinct CDR3 sequences, around 11% of them present only once. Time point specified: pre-sensitization, week 0. Documented treatment: therapeutic diphenylcyclopropenone sensitization with weekly scalp DPC. The specimen comprised whole blood, sampled in connection with sensitization to the hapten diphenylcyclopropenone (DPC). These receptor sequences come from a woman in her twenties or thirties with alopecia areata. Some clones in this sample may be carry-over from other donors' samples.

This clonotype was seen ten or more times. This chain links TRBV6-6 with TRBJ1-3; D unresolved. The CDR3 sequence is 13 residues long. CDR1 and CDR2 (germline): MNHNY, SVGAGI (reference sequence). Between the trimmed V and J ends, which lost 10 bases and 3 bases, there was a span of 13 bases. The CDR3 coding sequence is TGTGCCACCTCAGTGGGGATTGGAAACACCATATATTTT. Translating it yields CATSVGIGNTIYF.

This clonotype was counted many times. The chain couples TRBV20-1 to TRBJ1-1; D is possibly TRBD1 (6 bases). This CDR3 is 13 amino acids long. V gave up 0 bases and J gave up 8 bases, with 13 bases separating them. Germline V CDR1 and CDR2: DFQATT, SNEGSKA (reference sequence). CDR3 bases: TGCAGTGCTAGAGATCTGGGGGGCCGCGAAGCTTTCTTT. Translating it yields CSARDLGGREAFF.

This clonotype showed up many times. This chain uses TRBV7-2 with TRBJ2-7; tentatively, D is TRBD1 (6 bases). Germline V gene data show CDR1 as SGHTA and CDR2 as FQGNSA. There are 15 residues in the CDR3. Between the trimmed V and J ends, which lost 1 base and 4 bases, there was a span of 14 bases. CDR3 amino acids: CASSLGTAFFYEQYF. CDR3 DNA: TGTGCCAGCAGCTTAGGGACAGCCTTTTTTTACGAGCAGTACTTC.

Many counts were recorded for this clonotype. This chain connects TRBV6-4 to TRBJ2-3; 15 bases map to TRBD2. The germline V gene has CDR1 MRHNA and CDR2 SNTAGT. The trim removed 0 bases at V and 3 bases at J, leaving 10 bases unmatched. The CDR3 consists of 20 residues. The CDR3 DNA is TGTGCCAGCAGTGACTCGCCCCTAGGACTAGCGGGAGGGCCGACAGATACGCAGTATTTT. Protein: CASSDSPLGLAGGPTDTQYF.

This clonotype has more than one count but fewer than ten. The chain is built from TRBV27 and TRBJ2-1; TRBD2 matches at 9 bases. J lost 6 bases, V lost 11 bases, and 8 bases had no gene match. CDR1 is MNHEY, CDR2 SMNVEV, per germline (reference sequence). This CDR3 contains 13 residues. CDR3 nucleotide sequence: TGTGCCGGTGGACTAGCGAAGAGCAATGAGCAGTTCTTC. It encodes CAGGLAKSNEQFF.

The chain couples TRBV12-3 or TRBV12-4 to TRBJ2-7; TRBD2 matches 13 bases. Trimming at V came to 6 bases and at J to 5 bases, leaving 4 bases not matched to a gene. The CDR3 is made up of 14 amino acids. CDR3: CASSLGTSGNEQYF. The DNA for the CDR3 is TGTGCCAGCAGCCTCGGGACTAGCGGGAACGAGCAGTACTTC.

The rearrangement joins TRBV28 to TRBJ2-1; 7 nucleotides agree with TRBD2. V shed 7 bases, J shed 5 bases, and the junction held 11 bases outside the gene matches. This CDR3 comprises 15 residues. Germline V lookup: CDR1 MDHEN, CDR2 SYDVKM. The CDR3 sequence: CASNWGGKGDNEQFF. The CDR3, as DNA: TGTGCCAGCAACTGGGGGGGAAAGGGTGACAATGAGCAGTTCTTC.

This chain joins TRBV28 and TRBJ2-1; 11 nucleotides align to TRBD2. Germline CDR1 is MDHEN and CDR2 is SYDVKM. Losses at the gene ends were 5 bases for V and 4 bases for J; bases not matched to a gene: 4. The CDR3 is made up of 15 amino acids. CDR3 residues: CASSIAGGPYNEQFF. The CDR3 coding sequence is TGTGCCAGCAGTATAGCGGGAGGGCCTTACAATGAGCAGTTCTTC.